This TCR beta chain stems from a study of identical twins. The CDR3 length is 16 residues. Germline loops: CDR1 SEHNR, CDR2 FQNEAQ (reference sequence). Trimming removed 4 bases at V and 2 bases at J, with 12 bases between. This clonotype was counted only a few times. Its antigen is unidentified. cDNA molecules carried unique molecular identifiers, and template switching added a universal primer site. TCRdb independently ran MiXCR on the 5' RACE reads; one entry per CDR3 protein. The sample contains 500,000 to 550,000 distinct CDR3 sequences, roughly 21% of which appear only once. The study, taken as a whole, reports: Reduced insertions were recorded for abundant cord blood beta clonotypes, with no such pattern in memory repertoires.

The sample was also reused in another study, on T cells expressing NK-cell markers. That paper notes: The use of an anti-gamma-delta TCR antibody, which was added in several experiments, restricted sorting to T cells expressing alpha-beta TCR. Uncertainty persisted over the HCMV specificity of expanded NKG2C+ T cell clones.

The V call is TRBV7-9, the J call TRBJ2-6; D is unclear. The sequencing sample was made of CD4+ T cells sorted from blood. The TCR was taken from a woman under 30 in good health. The DNA for the CDR3 is TGTGCCAGCAGCTCCGGACGGATGCCTGGGGCCAACGTCCTGACTTTC. Translating it yields CASSSGRMPGANVLTF. Based on the CDR3 plus reference TRBV7-9 and TRBJ2-6, the full variable domain is DTGVSQNPRHKITKRGQNVTFRCDPISEHNRLYWYRQTLGQGPEFLTYFQNEAQLEKSRLLSDRFSAERPKGSFSTLEIQRTEQGDSAMYLCASSSGRMPGANVLTFGAGSRLTVL.